Shown below are 8 T cell receptor beta chains from a single sample sequenced in a study of molecular identifiers for immune sequencing clone quantification. TCRdb reanalysed the PCR reads using MiXCR and keeps one entry per CDR3 protein. The sample records around 480,000 distinct CDR3 sequences, around 21% being singletons. Material: naive CD8+ T cells from blood, with Jurkat cell RNA spiked in. Subset reported: FACS-sorted CD8+CD4-CCR7+CD45RA+ naive T cells. All receptors come from a human donor in good health. Some libraries in this study had Jurkat cell RNA spiked in.

This clonotype turned up a few times. V gene TRBV6-2 or TRBV6-3 combines with J gene TRBJ1-5, with 7 bases lining up with TRBD1. The germline gives CDR1 MNHEY, CDR2 SVGEGT. Unmatched junction bases numbered 14, after V lost 6 bases and J lost 6 bases. This CDR3 is 16 amino acids long. CDR3 bases: TGTGCCAGCAGGACCCTGAGACAGGGACTTAGTCAGCCCCAGCATTTT. Encoded protein: CASRTLRQGLSQPQHF.

This clonotype has more than one count but fewer than ten. This rearrangement joins TRBV24-1 to TRBJ2-3, with D tentatively TRBD1 or TRBD2 (5 bases each). CDR1 KGHDR and CDR2 SFDVKD come from the germline V gene. This CDR3 spans 15 amino acids. The V and J ends lost 4 bases and 0 bases respectively, with 10 bases between them. CDR3 sequence reads: CATSEGTSSTDTQYF. The CDR3 DNA follows: TGTGCCACCAGTGAGGGGACGTCTAGCACAGATACGCAGTATTTT.

In the case of this clonotype: The CDR3 ends on some other residue instead of the conserved phenylalanine or tryptophan, so this is likely a read error. The chain carries TRBV5-6 and TRBJ2-7, with D perhaps matching TRBD2 (5 bases). Germline lookup yields CDR1 SGHDT and CDR2 YYEEEE. The CDR3 sequence is 14 residues long. Trimming pared 2 bases from V and 2 bases from J, leaving 11 bases between. Written as DNA, the CDR3 is TGTGCCAGCAGCTTTGGAGGCAGTGCCTACGAGCAGTACCTC. Protein: CASSFGGSAYEQYL.

This clonotype occurred many times. The chain links TRBV2 to TRBJ2-5; no clear D. The germline CDR1 and CDR2 sequences are SNHLY and FYNNEI. V lost 2 bases to trimming and J lost 0 bases, with 10 bases between them. The CDR3 totals 15 residues. CDR3 sequence: CASSESATYQETQYF. The CDR3 DNA is TGTGCCAGCAGTGAAAGTGCTACGTACCAAGAGACCCAGTACTTC.

The genes are TRBV11-2 and TRBJ2-2; tentative D call: TRBD1 (5 bases). The V end was cut by 1 base, the J end by 4 bases, with 7 bases between. The germline V gene encodes CDR1 SGHAT and CDR2 FQNNGV. CDR3 length: 14 residues. The CDR3 sequence is CASSLAGFTGELFF. CDR3 bases: TGTGCCAGCAGCTTAGCAGGGTTCACCGGGGAGCTGTTTTTT. The entire variable domain, with the rest obtained from reference TRBV11-2 and TRBJ2-2, is as follows: EAGVAQSPRYKIIEKRQSVAFWCNPISGHATLYWYQQILGQGPKLLIQFQNNGVVDDSQLPKDRFSAERLKGVDSTLKIQPAKLEDSAVYLCASSLAGFTGELFFGEGSRLTVL.

Details on this clonotype: An end of the junction differs from the germline gene, which may be a read error. The chain joins TRBV7-3 to TRBJ2-1; the D gene could be TRBD1 or TRBD2 (6 bases each). The CDR3 runs 16 residues. Germline V gene data show CDR1 as SGHTA and CDR2 as FQGTGA. The CDR3 region is CASSLTRGALGHEQFF. CDR3 DNA: TGTGCCAGCAGCCTAACGAGGGGGGCTCTTGGCCATGAGCAGTTCTTC.

The chain employs TRBV4-3 and TRBJ2-7, with D possibly called TRBD1 or TRBD2 (6 bases each). Germline-derived CDR1 and CDR2 are LGHNA and YSLEER. The V and J ends lost 3 bases and 0 bases respectively, with 18 bases between them. CDR3 size: 17 residues. This CDR3 reads CASSQTPGAGSSYEQYF. CDR3 DNA: TGCGCCAGCAGCCAGACCCCGGGGGCGGGTAGCTCCTACGAGCAGTACTTC.

This clonotype was detected only a few times. The rearrangement links TRBV14 to TRBJ1-1; D remains unclear. Germline V gene sequence: CDR1 SGHDN, CDR2 FVKESK. CDR3 length: 12 residues. V lost 3 bases and J lost 10, with 12 bases in between. CDR3 region: CASSQDTFRAFF. Here the CDR3 DNA reads TGTGCCAGCAGCCAGGATACCTTTCGAGCTTTCTTT.